This T cell receptor beta chain derives from a study of blood T cell repertoires in COVID-19. Study details: Acute and convalescent COVID-19 samples came from the United States, Italy and Spain. Sources were T cells, B-cell-depleted T cells, or PBMCs; the material itself was cDNA or gDNA.

Authors' processing steps: Amplification with reference gene primers provided the estimates of nucleated cell counts. TCRdb's copy holds only in-frame clones and misses some; the assay was immunoSEQ multiplex PCR. From that table come the V and J calls and clone size; the DNA was used to work out D and trimming. The sample carries around 320,000 clones, 70% to 90% recorded once. J gave up 4 bases and V 1 base, and 5 bases lay outside the gene matches. This CDR3 region has 16 residues. Germline V gene sequence: CDR1 SGHTA, CDR2 FQGTGA. Sequenced sample: peripheral blood. The clonotype originates from a woman aged 25 to 39 who had recovered from COVID-19. The chain recombines TRBV7-3 with TRBJ2-2, with 8 bases that match TRBD1. The CDR3 spells CASSLRSRGLTGELFF. The CDR3 DNA is TGTGCCAGCAGCTTAAGAAGCAGGGGGCTCACCGGGGAGCTGTTTTTT.